Listed here are 18 T cell receptor beta chains from one sample, sequenced in a study of blood T cells in healthy people across ages. The use of a sample-barcoded 5' primer and a J-beta primer mix characterized a second PCR of roughly 7 to 11 cycles. TCRdb ran MiXCR on the 5' RACE reads and lists one entry per CDR3 protein. The sample includes 650,000 to 700,000 distinct CDR3 sequences, more than 45% seen only once; the top ten take about 13%. The sequenced material came from blood. These receptors came from a woman older than 75 in good health.

About this clonotype: This sequence may be a read error, since a much larger clone differs from it by one base. The rearrangement links TRBV28 to TRBJ2-7, with D perhaps TRBD2 (5 bases). Per germline, CDR1 MDHEN and CDR2 SYDVKM. There are 14 residues in the CDR3. Between the trimmed V and J ends, which lost 10 bases and 2 bases, there was a span of 18 bases. CDR3 amino acids: CANRSDSLPYEQYF. CDR3 in DNA: TGTGCCAACAGATCGGACTCGCTCCCCTACGAGCAGTACTTC.

The CDR3 loop is CATSDLTAGADTQYF. The CDR3 DNA reads as TGTGCCACCAGTGATTTAACGGCAGGGGCAGATACGCAGTATTTT. The V call is TRBV24-1, the J call TRBJ2-3; the D gene is possibly TRBD1 (6 bases). Looked up from germline, CDR1 is KGHDR and CDR2 is SFDVKD. V lost 1 base and J 4 bases, leaving 11 bases between the germline ends. This CDR3 has 15 residues.

J is TRBJ2-2 and V is TRBV7-3; 10 bases line up with TRBD2. Looked up from germline, CDR1 is SGHTA and CDR2 is FQGTGA. The CDR3 length is 17 residues. V was pared by 5 bases and J by 6 bases, with 12 bases of the junction left unmatched. The CDR3: CASSLLAGPPFAGELFF. The CDR3 nucleotides read TGTGCCAGCAGCCTACTAGCGGGGCCTCCCTTCGCCGGGGAGCTGTTTTTT.

The rearrangement links TRBV4-1 to TRBJ2-7, with 10 bases identical to TRBD2. The CDR3 sequence is 19 residues long. Trimming took 1 base from V and 3 from J; bases not matched to a gene: 15. Germline V gene lookup returns CDR1 MGHRA and CDR2 YSYEKL. DNA for the CDR3: TGCGCCAGCAGCCAAGGGTCCCGAGGCGGACTAGCGGAGTTCTACGAGCAGTACTTC. It encodes CASSQGSRGGLAEFYEQYF.

With regard to this clonotype: This clone may be a read error of a much larger clone one base away. The CDR3: CSVEPASGTDTQYF. The CDR3 DNA is TGCAGCGTTGAACCGGCTAGCGGAACAGATACGCAGTATTTT. V is TRBV29-1 and J is TRBJ2-3; TRBD2 matches at 7 bases. Germline V gene data show CDR1 as SQVTM and CDR2 as ANQGSEA. V lost 2 bases and J lost 3; bases outside the gene matches: 5. This CDR3 region has 14 residues.

Comments on this clonotype: The junction and the germline gene differ at one end; a read error may be behind it. The rearrangement joins TRBV24-1 to TRBJ1-2; D gene uncertain. Germline CDR1 is KGHDR and CDR2 is SFDVKD. This CDR3 spans 13 amino acids. In nucleotides, the CDR3 is TGTGCCCCCAGTGCTGGGCGCACCCATGGCTACACCTTC. Translating it yields CAPSAGRTHGYTF.

As concerns this clonotype: A much larger clone is a single base away; this may be a read error. The chain is built from TRBV5-1 and TRBJ2-4, with D perhaps being TRBD1 or TRBD2 (5 bases each). The end of the DNA is better explained by TRBJ2-7, so the J call may be wrong. The CDR3 runs 16 residues. From germline, CDR1 is SGHRS and CDR2 YFSETQ. Here the CDR3 reads CASSLGGTASSCEQYF. DNA of the CDR3: TGCGCCAGCAGCTTGGGTGGGACGGCGAGCTCCTGCGAGCAGTACTTC.

The V call is TRBV29-1, the J call TRBJ2-5; D gene uncertain. The J call is uncertain, as TRBJ2-7 better fits the DNA end. Germline lookup yields CDR1 SQVTM and CDR2 ANQGSEA. This CDR3 is 11 amino acids long. The CDR3 DNA sequence: TGCAGCGTAAAGGTTTATAACGAGCAGTACTTC. The encoded protein is CSVKVYNEQYF.

To note about this clonotype: Sequence at one end of the junction differs from germline and may be a read error. V is TRBV28 and J is TRBJ2-3, with D maybe TRBD2 (6 bases). This CDR3 is 14 amino acids long. The V gene's germline CDR1 is MDHEN and CDR2 SYDVKM. The CDR3 nucleotides read TGCGCCAGCACCGACGGGGAGGAAACAGATACGCAGTATTTT. Encoded protein: CASTDGEETDTQYF.

This chain uses TRBV29-1 with TRBJ2-5, with 10 bases identical to TRBD2. Germline CDR1 and CDR2: SQVTM and ANQGSEA. This CDR3 has 18 amino acids. V dropped 1 base and J dropped 5; count of bases not matched to a gene: 16. The CDR3 nucleotides are TGCAGCGTTGAAGTTCACAGCGGGGGGGCCGGGGTTGTCGAGACCCAGTACTTC. It encodes CSVEVHSGGAGVVETQYF.

V gene TRBV12-3 or TRBV12-4 combines with J gene TRBJ2-5, with 12 bases matching TRBD2. This CDR3 is 14 amino acids long. The V gene end was trimmed by 6 bases and the J gene end by 11 bases; junction bases not matched to a gene: 10. CDR3 in amino acids: CASRASGGAGEQYF. CDR3 DNA: TGTGCCAGCAGGGCTAGCGGGGGGGCCGGAGAGCAGTACTTC.

The chain uses TRBV2 and TRBJ1-1, with D unresolved. Per the germline V gene, CDR1 is SNHLY and CDR2 is FYNNEI. This CDR3 is built from 12 residues. V lost 6 bases and J lost 8, with 13 bases in between. CDR3 sequence: CASRAYSVEAFF. CDR3 DNA sequence: TGTGCCAGCAGGGCATACAGCGTCGAAGCTTTCTTT.

The table lists this clonotype with many counts. The chain employs TRBV7-9 and TRBJ2-3; tentatively, D is TRBD2 (6 bases). Germline lookup yields CDR1 SEHNR and CDR2 FQNEAQ (reference sequence). V gave up 5 bases and J gave up 5 bases, with 17 bases separating them. The CDR3 spans 15 residues. CDR3 coding DNA: TGTGCCAGCAGCATACATGGGGGGATCGTAGATACGCAGTATTTT. Its translation is CASSIHGGIVDTQYF.

The rearrangement links TRBV27 to TRBJ1-6; perhaps TRBD1 as D (6 bases). Germline lookup yields CDR1 MNHEY and CDR2 SMNVEV (reference sequence). The length of the CDR3 is 15 residues. V was cut by 7 bases and J by 2 bases, with 12 bases left in between. CDR3: CASTLQGTYNSPLHF. CDR3 DNA: TGTGCCAGCACCTTACAGGGCACCTATAATTCACCCCTCCACTTT.

This clonotype was seen a handful of times. V is TRBV12-3 or TRBV12-4 and J is TRBJ1-5; TRBD1 matches 7 bases. CDR3 length: 16 residues. The V and J ends lost 5 bases and 2 bases, in that order; junction bases with no gene match: 9. DNA of the CDR3: TGTGCCAGCAGTGAAAACAGGGGTAGGGGCAATCAGCCCCAGCATTTT. Protein: CASSENRGRGNQPQHF.

The sample holds many counts of this clonotype. The J gene is TRBJ1-5, the V gene TRBV20-1; D remains ambiguous. The CDR3 extends over 14 amino acids. Trimming stripped 4 bases from V and 0 bases from J, with 10 bases between. Germline V gene data show CDR1 as DFQATT and CDR2 as SNEGSKA (reference sequence). CDR3 nucleotide sequence: TGCAGTGCTATGACCTCCTATAGCAATCAGCCCCAGCATTTT. This gives the protein CSAMTSYSNQPQHF.

The rearrangement joins TRBV5-1 to TRBJ1-1; D is unresolved. The CDR3 covers 14 residues. V lost 0 bases to trimming and J lost 4 bases, with 10 bases between them. Germline V lookup: CDR1 SGHRS, CDR2 YFSETQ. The CDR3 sequence is CASSLGGSFTEAFF. As DNA, the CDR3 is TGCGCCAGCAGCTTGGGAGGGTCGTTCACTGAAGCTTTCTTT.

This clonotype turned up a few times. The V and J genes are TRBV7-2 and TRBJ2-7; D is ambiguous. Per germline, CDR1 SGHTA and CDR2 FQGNSA. The CDR3 covers 14 residues. Trimming stripped 6 bases from V and 0 bases from J, with 12 bases between. DNA of the CDR3: TGTGCCAGCAGGAGCGCCACTGTCTCCTACGAGCAGTACTTC. Translating it yields CASRSATVSYEQYF.